These T cell receptor beta chains were read from a single sample in a study of cytomegalovirus exposure and HLA in healthy donors. Some clones are missing from TCRdb's copy, which holds only in-frame ones; the method was immunoSEQ multiplex PCR. The sample has around 140,000 clones; over 60% are singletons. The specimen was PBMCs. The source of these receptors is a female donor in good health and CMV-seronegative. The CDR3 runs from the conserved cysteine through the conserved F or W. The D gene is left open where the match is weak. A row's size may be missing; if present it is once, few, many or a size class.

J gene,clone size,D gene,V gene,CDR3 DNA,CDR3 protein
TRBJ2-7,.,TRBD2,TRBV6-5,TGTGCCAGCAGTTATTCTCAGCGGGGGGCATCCTACGAGCAGTACTTC,CASSYSQRGASYEQYF
TRBJ2-4,.,TRBD2,TRBV9,TGTGCCAGCAGCCCGGGGACTAGCGGGGGGTCCAAAAACATTCAGTACTTC,CASSPGTSGGSKNIQYF
TRBJ1-5,.,.,TRBV7-2,TGTGCCAGCAGCGTCAGCCACAGGGCGGGCAATCAGCCCCAGCATTTT,CASSVSHRAGNQPQHF
TRBJ1-1,once,.,TRBV19,TGTGCCAGTAGTATTGTTGGAGCCCCGAACACTGAAGCTTTCTTT,CASSIVGAPNTEAFF
TRBJ2-3,once,.,TRBV25-1,TGTGCCAGCATCTCTAGCCCAGGAAGCGGCACAGATACGCAGTATTTT,CASISSPGSGTDTQYF
TRBJ1-1,.,TRBD1,TRBV9,TGTGCCAGCAGCGTAGGGGAGGGCAGGGGGCGCGGTAACACTGAAGCTTTCTTT,CASSVGEGRGRGNTEAFF
TRBJ2-5,once,TRBD1,TRBV9,TGTGCCAGCAGCCCCGGGGGGACAGGGGTGCCCACGACCCAGTACTTC,CASSPGGTGVPTTQYF
TRBJ2-7,.,TRBD1,TRBV25-1,TGTGCCAGCAGTGACCGGGACAGGGTATTTCCGAACGAGCAGTACTTC,CASSDRDRVFPNEQYF
TRBJ1-1,.,.,TRBV5-5,TGTGCCAGCAGCTTGGTGTCAGGTTTAGATAACACTGAAGCTTTCTTT,CASSLVSGLDNTEAFF
TRBJ1-1,few,.,TRBV19,TGTGCCAGTAGTATAGATGAGGACACTGAAGCTTTCTTT,CASSIDEDTEAFF
TRBJ1-1,.,TRBD1,TRBV28,TGTGCCAGCAGTTTGCCGTGGGACAGGGGGAAGAACACTGAAGCTTTCTTT,CASSLPWDRGKNTEAFF
TRBJ2-5,.,.,TRBV10-1,TGCGCCAGCTCGGGGGACCTACGGGAGCAGTACTTC,CASSGDLREQYF
TRBJ2-7,.,.,TRBV5-1,TGCGCCAGCAGCCAACAGGGAGGGGGCTACGAGCAGTACTTC,CASSQQGGGYEQYF
TRBJ2-7,.,TRBD2,TRBV29-1,TGCAGCGTTGAACTAGCGGGGTGGTACGAGCAGTACTTC,CSVELAGWYEQYF
TRBJ1-2,.,TRBD1,TRBV5-1,TGCGCCAGCAGCTCATCCAACCCGACAGGGCGCTACACCTTC,CASSSSNPTGRYTF
TRBJ1-1,.,TRBD1,TRBV6-6,TGTGCCAGCAGTTCCGTACAGGGGGCTGAAGCTTTCTTT,CASSSVQGAEAFF
TRBJ2-7,.,.,TRBV10-1,TGCGCCAGCAGCCAAGCTAGCTCCTACGAGCAGTACTTC,CASSQASSYEQYF
TRBJ2-1,.,TRBD2,TRBV11-2,TGTGCCAGCAGCCCGTTAGGGGGACTAGCGCATAATGAGCAGTTCTTC,CASSPLGGLAHNEQFF
TRBJ2-1,.,.,TRBV29-1,TGCAGCGTCGAGGACAGTATTTTGTTCAGTAGTCAGTTCTTC,CSVEDSILFSSQFF
TRBJ2-5,.,TRBD2,TRBV5-4,TGTGCCAGCAGCGGCGGGGGGAACTCCCAAGAGACCCAGTACTTC,CASSGGGNSQETQYF
TRBJ2-5,.,TRBD1,TRBV10-1,TGCGCCAGCAGTCCCACAGGGGAAGAGACCCAGTACTTC,CASSPTGEETQYF
TRBJ2-7,.,.,TRBV28,TGTGCCAGCAGTTTAGGACAGGGAGGGCGAAAGCAGTACTTC,CASSLGQGGRKQYF
TRBJ2-1,.,TRBD2,TRBV9,TGTGCCAGCAGCGTAGGCAGTCGGACTAGCGGGAACCCCGATATCCAATACAATGAGCAGTTCTTC,CASSVGSRTSGNPDIQYNEQFF
TRBJ2-7,.,TRBD2,TRBV7-2,TGTGCCAGCAGCCATCGGACTAGCGGGGGGACCTCCTACGAGCAGTACTTC,CASSHRTSGGTSYEQYF
TRBJ1-2,.,.,TRBV18,TGTGCCAGCTCACCAACCGGCTATGGCTACACCTTC,CASSPTGYGYTF
TRBJ1-1,.,TRBD1,TRBV11-1,TGTGCCAGCAGCTCGACAGGGGGCGGGAAAACTGAAGCTTTCTTT,CASSSTGGGKTEAFF
TRBJ2-3,once,TRBD1,TRBV27,TGTGCCAGCAGCACGAGTAAGGGGGCGCGTTACACAGATACGCAGTATTTT,CASSTSKGARYTDTQYF
TRBJ1-5,.,.,TRBV6-1,TGTGCCAGCAGTGAAGAACGGAGGGGAAAATATAGCAATCGGAGCAATCAGCCCCAGCATTTT,CASSEERRGKYSNRSNQPQHF
TRBJ1-1,few,TRBD1,TRBV4-2,TGTGCCAGCAGCCAGAAATGGGGACAGGCATCGAACACTGAAGCTTTCTTT,CASSQKWGQASNTEAFF
TRBJ1-1,few,.,TRBV11-3,TGTGCCAGCAGCTTAGGAATAGAGAACACTGAAGCTTTCTTT,CASSLGIENTEAFF
TRBJ1-5,.,.,TRBV28,TGTGCCAGCAGTTTATACAGGGATAGCAATCAGCCCCAGCATTTT,CASSLYRDSNQPQHF
TRBJ1-2,.,TRBD1,TRBV19,TGTGCCAGTACCCGCGTTGGGGACAGGCCCTTTTCCTATGGCTACACCTTC,CASTRVGDRPFSYGYTF
TRBJ1-3,.,TRBD1,TRBV28,TGTGCCAGCAGCCGGGACAGATCGCCTGGAAACACCATATATTTT,CASSRDRSPGNTIYF
TRBJ1-1,.,.,TRBV7-9,TGTGCCAGCTGGGAGACCGCGTCGGAAGCTTTCTTT,CASWETASEAFF
TRBJ2-6,.,.,TRBV29-1,TGCAGCGTGTCGGTTGGTCGCTCTGGGGCCAACGTCCTGACTTTC,CSVSVGRSGANVLTF
TRBJ1-2,.,.,TRBV15,TGTGCCACCAGCAGAGACCCGCTCGAGGGTGGCTACACCTTC,CATSRDPLEGGYTF
TRBJ2-7,.,.,TRBV19,TGTGCCAGTAGTGAGAACAGTAACTACGAGCAGTACTTC,CASSENSNYEQYF
TRBJ1-2,once,TRBD1,TRBV28,TGTGCCAGCAGGACCGACAGGGCCTATGGCTACACCTTC,CASRTDRAYGYTF
TRBJ1-2,.,.,TRBV2,TGTGCCAGCAGTTTAACAACAGGGTCTGGCTACACCTTC,CASSLTTGSGYTF
TRBJ2-7,.,TRBD2,TRBV11-2,TGTGCCAGCAGCTCCCGGGGGTGGGCTAGCGGGGGGTCCGTCGGGGAGCAGTACTTC,CASSSRGWASGGSVGEQYF
TRBJ1-1,few,.,TRBV7-9,TGTGCCAGCAGCTTAGGTGGACAGATGGACACTGAAGCTTTCTTT,CASSLGGQMDTEAFF
TRBJ2-3,.,.,TRBV13,TGTGCCAGCAGCTTAGCGGGAGTGGCAGATACGCAGTATTTT,CASSLAGVADTQYF
TRBJ1-1,.,TRBD1,TRBV25-1,TGTGCCAGCAGTCAGGGGGCGAGGCGGGCTTTCTTT,CASSQGARRAFF
TRBJ2-5,.,.,TRBV6-5,TGTGCCTACAGGGACCGCATGGAAGAGACCCAGTACTTC,CAYRDRMEETQYF
TRBJ2-7,.,.,TRBV7-3,TGTGCCAGCAGCCCACCTCCCATTTACAGTCGCGAGCAGTACTTC,CASSPPPIYSREQYF
TRBJ1-2,.,.,TRBV6-5,TGTGCCAGCAGTTACTCGGGGGACTTGGGCTACACCTTC,CASSYSGDLGYTF
TRBJ2-7,few,TRBD2,TRBV28,TGTGCCAGCAGTTCACTAGCGGTGAACGAGCAGTACTTC,CASSSLAVNEQYF
TRBJ1-5,.,.,TRBV18,TGTGCCAGCTCACCACCTGAGGAACAGCCCCAGCATTTT,CASSPPEEQPQHF
TRBJ2-1,.,.,TRBV18,TGTGCCAGCTCACCACAGGGGGGGCAAAACGGTGAGCAGTTCTTC,CASSPQGGQNGEQFF
TRBJ1-1,.,.,TRBV7-8,TGTGCCAGCAGCTTAGCTAGTCAAATAAACACTGAAGCTTTCTTT,CASSLASQINTEAFF